A single sample gave rise to the 20 T cell receptor beta chains below, sequenced in a study of blood T cells in healthy people across ages. Using a J-beta primer mix together with a sample-barcoded 5' primer, a second PCR was run for roughly 6 to 12 cycles. TCRdb reanalysed the 5' RACE reads using MiXCR and keeps one entry per CDR3 protein. Of roughly 1.6 million distinct CDR3 sequences listed, roughly 32% are singletons. Material: blood. The receptor source for this set is a young woman in good health.

The J gene is TRBJ2-3, the V gene TRBV19; D unclear. The CDR3 is made up of 14 amino acids. V was trimmed by 1 base and J by 6 bases, leaving 11 bases between them. Germline CDR1 reads LNHDA; CDR2 reads SQIVND (reference sequence). The CDR3 region is CASSIGFLGDTQYF. CDR3 in DNA: TGTGCCAGTAGTATAGGGTTTCTGGGGGATACGCAGTATTTT.

This clonotype was seen a few times. The CDR3 protein is CSAREGTGRLYEQYF. CDR3 DNA: TGCAGTGCTAGAGAAGGTACGGGACGGCTCTACGAGCAGTACTTC. V and J are TRBV20-1 and TRBJ2-7; D tentatively fits TRBD1 or TRBD2 (5 bases each). Between the trimmed V and J ends, which lost 0 bases and 3 bases, there was a span of 15 bases. This CDR3 is built from 15 residues. Per the germline V gene, CDR1 is DFQATT and CDR2 is SNEGSKA (reference sequence).

This clonotype was observed once. V gene TRBV7-9 combines with J gene TRBJ2-7; D not resolved. V lost 5 bases and J 7 bases, leaving 18 bases between the germline ends. The germline V gene encodes CDR1 SEHNR and CDR2 FQNEAQ (reference sequence). The CDR3 has 14 amino acids. CDR3 in DNA: TGTGCCAGCAGCCCCCCGGTCGTCGCGGATGAGCAGTACTTC. Its protein product is CASSPPVVADEQYF.

The J gene is TRBJ2-2, the V gene TRBV6-2 or TRBV6-3; possibly TRBD1 or TRBD2 for D (5 bases each). Per the germline V gene, CDR1 is MNHEY and CDR2 is SVGEGT. V was shortened by 8 bases and J by 0 bases, with 16 bases between the two germline ends. The CDR3 has 16 residues. CDR3 DNA: TGTGCCAGCCGGTACGGACTCAGGGCGAACACCGGGGAGCTGTTTTTT. Translating it yields CASRYGLRANTGELFF.

This chain joins TRBV12-3 or TRBV12-4 and TRBJ1-4, with D hard to call. This CDR3 has 15 amino acids. V lost 5 bases, J lost 6 bases, and 16 bases lay in between. The CDR3 reads CASSLSSHHDEKLFF. DNA for the CDR3: TGTGCCAGCAGTCTCTCCAGCCACCACGATGAAAAACTGTTTTTT.

For the CDR3, the DNA is TGCGCCAGCAGTGAGTCTATGCAGGGGACTAGGGCGTATTTT. This sequence encodes CASSESMQGTRAYF. The chain is built from TRBV10-1 and TRBJ2-3; TRBD2 aligns across 8 bases. V trimming: 0 bases; J trimming: 14 bases; junction bases outside the gene matches: 10. The CDR3 totals 14 residues. Germline V CDR1 and CDR2: WNHNN, SYGVQD (reference sequence).

Of note for this clonotype: A single base separates this from a much larger clone, so it may be a read error. The chain is built from TRBV29-1 and TRBJ2-7, with TRBD1 identical over 7 bases. Trimming took 7 bases from V and 0 from J; bases not matched to a gene: 6. The CDR3 covers 13 residues. Germline CDR1 is SQVTM and CDR2 is ANQGSEA. The CDR3 DNA sequence: TGCAGCGCCGCGACAGGGCCCTCCTACGAGCAGTACTTC. This encodes CSAATGPSYEQYF.

This clonotype has only a few counts. The V call is TRBV12-3 or TRBV12-4, the J call TRBJ2-3; D uncertain. Trimming shortened V by 3 bases and J by 2 bases, and 9 bases separated the two germline ends. CDR3 length equals 14 residues. The CDR3 DNA sequence: TGTGCCAGCAGTTTCAACAGACTCACAGATACGCAGTATTTT. It encodes CASSFNRLTDTQYF.

The chain uses TRBV19 and TRBJ2-6, with D perhaps matching TRBD1 (6 bases). The V gene's germline CDR1 is LNHDA and CDR2 SQIVND (reference sequence). Deletions cut 2 bases from V and 3 bases from J, with 14 bases between. The CDR3 length is 17 residues. CDR3 sequence reads: CASSILGQRFGANVLTF. CDR3 in DNA: TGTGCCAGTAGTATATTAGGACAGAGATTTGGGGCCAACGTCCTGACTTTC.

The chain couples TRBV4-1 to TRBJ1-2; TRBD1 matches 7 bases. The CDR3 totals 17 residues. With V trimmed by 0 bases and J by 4 bases, 11 bases remained unmatched. CDR1 and CDR2 (germline): MGHRA, YSYEKL. The CDR3 DNA reads TGCGCCAGCAGCCAAGAATTTTCAGGGGGGGCAGTCTATGGCTACACCTTC. Translating gives CASSQEFSGGAVYGYTF.

This clonotype was detected a few times. The chain is built from TRBV7-9 and TRBJ2-3; TRBD2 might be the D (5 bases). Trimming removed 7 bases at V and 2 bases at J, with 10 bases between. Germline assignment: CDR1 SEHNR and CDR2 FQNEAQ (reference sequence). There are 13 residues in the CDR3. CDR3 residues: CASTKGVTDTQYF. In DNA form, the CDR3 reads TGTGCCAGCACCAAGGGAGTCACAGATACGCAGTATTTT.

The chain carries TRBV30 and TRBJ2-1; possibly TRBD2 for D (6 bases). Trimming stripped 4 bases from V and 2 bases from J, with 15 bases between. This CDR3 spans 15 amino acids. Germline V gives CDR1 GTSNPN, CDR2 SVGIG (reference sequence). Written as DNA, the CDR3 is TGTGCCTGGAAAACCGGGAGTCTCACCTACAATGAGCAGTTCTTC. Protein: CAWKTGSLTYNEQFF.

This chain joins TRBV20-1 and TRBJ2-5, with TRBD2 identical over 11 bases. The CDR3 extends over 16 amino acids. Trimming at V came to 2 bases and at J to 10 bases, leaving 15 bases not matched to a gene. In germline, CDR1 is DFQATT, CDR2 SNEGSKA (reference sequence). CDR3 coding DNA: TGCAGTGCTAGATCGGGTAGCGGGAGGGTTAGAGCGGACCAGTACTTC. Amino acid sequence: CSARSGSGRVRADQYF.

This clonotype occurred a few times. The chain employs TRBV7-9 and TRBJ2-5; 10 nucleotides agree with TRBD2. Germline CDR1 and CDR2: SEHNR and FQNEAQ (reference sequence). CDR3 length: 16 amino acids. J was trimmed by 1 base and V by 5 bases; bases with no gene match: 7. CDR3 in amino acids: CASSTQREGPQETQYF. DNA for the CDR3: TGTGCCAGCAGCACTCAGCGGGAGGGCCCCCAAGAGACCCAGTACTTC.

Only a few counts were recorded for this clonotype. V gene TRBV24-1 combines with J gene TRBJ2-5, with a tentative D call TRBD1 (5 bases). The CDR3 has 13 residues. The germline CDR1 and CDR2 sequences are KGHDR and SFDVKD. Trimming took 4 bases from V and 5 from J, leaving 10 bases between them. In DNA, the CDR3 is TGTGCCACCAGTGAAGGGGCGCGGGAGACCCAGTACTTC. It is translated as CATSEGARETQYF.

The chain is built from TRBV20-1 and TRBJ2-3; possibly TRBD1 for D (6 bases). The length of the CDR3 is 16 residues. V was clipped by 0 bases and J by 1 base, with 14 bases between them. Germline V gives CDR1 DFQATT, CDR2 SNEGSKA (reference sequence). The CDR3 DNA follows: TGCAGTGCTAGAGATCCGCTAGGGGGACGCACAGATACGCAGTATTTT. This gives the protein CSARDPLGGRTDTQYF.

This clonotype was counted a single time. This sequence joins TRBV20-1 and TRBJ1-1; no clear D gene. CDR1 and CDR2 from the germline V gene are DFQATT and SNEGSKA (reference sequence). The CDR3 contains 8 residues. The CDR3 loop reads CTYRKAFF. In nucleotides, the CDR3 is TGCACCTACAGAAAAGCTTTCTTT.

The V and J genes are TRBV7-9 and TRBJ1-1; tentatively, D is TRBD1 (5 bases). CDR1 SEHNR and CDR2 FQNEAQ come from the germline V gene (reference sequence). V was pared by 5 bases and J by 1 base, with 23 bases between. The CDR3 has 18 residues. In DNA form, the CDR3 reads TGTGCCAGCAGCCCCCCCCCTGGGGGTTGGGGTCCGAACACTGAAGCTTTCTTT. As protein: CASSPPPGGWGPNTEAFF. The full variable domain, its missing parts supplied by reference TRBV7-9 and TRBJ1-1, is DTGVSQNPRHKITKRGQNVTFRCDPISEHNRLYWYRQTLGQGPEFLTYFQNEAQLEKSRLLSDRFSAERPKGSFSTLEIQRTEQGDSAMYLCASSPPPGGWGPNTEAFFGQGTRLTVV.

The chain combines TRBV12-5 with TRBJ2-1; TRBD1 matches 9 bases. J lost 3 bases, V lost 0 bases, and 6 bases had no gene match. The CDR3 sequence is 17 residues long. Germline V CDR1 and CDR2: LGHNT, FRNRAP. CDR3 protein: CASGLVVGTGIYNEQFF. The DNA of the CDR3 is TGTGCTAGTGGTTTGGTTGTAGGGACAGGGATCTACAATGAGCAGTTCTTC.

This chain joins TRBV12-3 or TRBV12-4 and TRBJ1-6, with a tentative D call TRBD1 (5 bases). The germline V and J ends were trimmed by 6 bases and 8 bases, with 17 bases remaining between them. The CDR3 contains 15 residues. DNA for the CDR3: TGTGCCAGCAGCCCGTTCCGACAGACGGATTCACCCCTCCACTTT. Its translation is CASSPFRQTDSPLHF.